Each of the 18 T cell receptor beta chains below was sequenced from the same sample in a study of response to subunit inactivated influenza vaccine (dated by TCRdb to the late 2010s). Library prep was done by RT-PCR. The run used an Illumina HiSeq 2500. Clones were called with MiXCR by TCRdb after fastp trimmed the public reads at Q25, and only in-frame beta chains were retained. Entries are consolidated by CDR3 protein sequence, retaining the most common genes and DNA. For this sample the table gives approximately 530,000 distinct CDR3 sequences, of which around 13% were detected only once. Around 13% of the sample is in the top ten clones. The sample's time point label, in plain terms: 45 days after influenza vaccine administration. Sequenced material: PBMCs from blood, taken roughly 45 days after vaccination. The receptors were sampled from a man aged 45-65 years who received an inactivated influenza vaccine. Donor details come from another sample of the same person, matched by shared clones.

This rearrangement joins TRBV9 to TRBJ2-3; TRBD2 aligns across 14 bases. Trimming at V came to 4 bases and at J to 8 bases, leaving 9 bases not matched to a gene. CDR3 length: 16 residues. Looked up from germline, CDR1 is SGDLS and CDR2 is YYNGEE. The CDR3 protein is CASSPRTSGRPRTQYF. The DNA for the CDR3 is TGTGCCAGCAGCCCAAGGACTAGCGGGAGGCCACGTACGCAGTATTTT.

A few counts support this clonotype. The V and J genes are TRBV10-3 and TRBJ1-6; D not certain. The germline V gene encodes CDR1 ENHRY and CDR2 SYGVKD. V lost 3 bases and J lost 0, with 9 bases in between. This CDR3 is 16 amino acids long. CDR3 loop: CAISDYSRSYNSPLHF. In DNA form, the CDR3 reads TGTGCCATCAGTGACTACAGCCGCTCCTATAATTCACCCCTCCACTTT.

Many counts were recorded for this clonotype. This chain uses TRBV5-4 with TRBJ2-1; 7 bases are shared with TRBD2. This CDR3 spans 17 amino acids. Looked up from germline, CDR1 is SGHNT and CDR2 is YYREEE (reference sequence). J gave up 0 bases and V 0 bases, and 6 bases lay outside the gene matches. The CDR3 sequence is CASSLEARGSSYNEQFF. CDR3 nucleotides: TGTGCCAGCAGCTTGGAGGCGCGGGGGAGCTCCTACAATGAGCAGTTCTTC. Using reference TRBV5-4 and TRBJ2-1 for the parts outside the CDR3, the full variable domain is ETGVTQSPTHLIKTRGQQVTLRCSSQSGHNTVSWYQQALGQGPQFIFQYYREEENGRGNFPPRFSGLQFPNYSSELNVNALELDDSALYLCASSLEARGSSYNEQFFGPGTRLTVL.

The chain uses TRBV18 and TRBJ2-7, with TRBD2 matching over 15 bases. This CDR3 spans 17 amino acids. V trimming: 5 bases; J trimming: 4 bases; junction bases outside the gene matches: 9. Germline CDR1 reads KGHSH; CDR2 reads LQKENI. The CDR3 DNA follows: TGTGCCAGCTCATCGGGACTAGCGGGAGGAATGGGGTACGAGCAGTACTTC. This codes for CASSSGLAGGMGYEQYF. Complete variable domain (other parts from reference TRBV18 and TRBJ2-7): NAGVMQNPRHLVRRRGQEARLRCSPMKGHSHVYWYRQLPEEGLKFMVYLQKENIIDESGMPKERFSAEFPKEGPSILRIQQVVRGDSAAYFCASSSGLAGGMGYEQYFGPGTRLTVT.

The genes are TRBV5-1 and TRBJ2-7, with D unclear. Germline V gives CDR1 SGHRS, CDR2 YFSETQ. This CDR3 contains 16 residues. Trimming removed 4 bases from V and 6 bases from J, with 23 bases in between. CDR3 nucleotides: TGCGCCAGCAGCCGGCGGACGACGTCCCTTGTCTCCGAGCAGTACTTC. This codes for CASSRRTTSLVSEQYF.

This chain links TRBV25-1 with TRBJ2-1; 9 bases match TRBD1. The CDR3 length is 16 residues. Per germline, CDR1 MGHDK and CDR2 SYGVNS. V lost 4 bases and J lost 1; bases outside the gene matches: 5. The CDR3 nucleotides are TGTGCCAGCAGTGGGAAGGGACAGGGTTCCTACAATGAGCAGTTCTTC. It codes for CASSGKGQGSYNEQFF. Full variable domain (outside the CDR3, taken from reference TRBV25-1 and TRBJ2-1): EADIYQTPRYLVIGTGKKITLECSQTMGHDKMYWYQQDPGMELHLIHYSYGVNSTEKGDLSSESTVSRIRTEHFPLTLESARPSHTSQYLCASSGKGQGSYNEQFFGPGTRLTVL.

The chain carries TRBV4-1 and TRBJ1-3; D gene unclear. The CDR3 has 15 residues. Trimming took off 0 bases at V and 2 bases at J, with 8 bases between the two ends. The germline V gene encodes CDR1 MGHRA and CDR2 YSYEKL. The CDR3 protein is CASSQEAQTGNTIYF. CDR3 bases: TGCGCCAGCAGCCAAGAAGCCCAAACTGGAAACACCATATATTTT.

This chain joins TRBV6-2 or TRBV6-3 and TRBJ2-3; D unresolved. This CDR3 is built from 16 residues. Trimming pared 2 bases from V and 5 bases from J, leaving 17 bases between. From germline, CDR1 is MNHEY and CDR2 SVGEGT. CDR3 DNA: TGTGCCAGCAGTTACCCTGTCGAAGTTCCCGTAGATACGCAGTATTTT. It is translated as CASSYPVEVPVDTQYF.

In its sample, this clonotype was seen a few times. The chain employs TRBV15 and TRBJ1-3; D unresolved. Trimming took 1 base from V and 0 from J, leaving 7 bases between them. This CDR3 comprises 15 residues. The V gene's germline CDR1 is LNHNV and CDR2 YYDKDF (reference sequence). CDR3 DNA: TGTGCCACCAGCAGAGTGGCCAGCTCTGGAAACACCATATATTTT. This encodes CATSRVASSGNTIYF.

V is TRBV6-6 and J is TRBJ2-1, with D unclear. The ends were cut back, 2 bases at V and 3 bases at J, with 5 bases in the middle. The CDR3 runs 13 residues. Germline CDR1 is MNHNY and CDR2 is SVGAGI (reference sequence). This CDR3 is CASSYLDYNEQFF. The DNA for the CDR3 is TGTGCCAGCAGTTACCTGGACTACAATGAGCAGTTCTTC.

The chain recombines TRBV4-1 with TRBJ2-1; 15 bases line up with TRBD2. The germline CDR1 and CDR2 sequences are MGHRA and YSYEKL. V dropped 3 bases and J dropped 0; count of bases not matched to a gene: 9. This CDR3 spans 20 amino acids. DNA for the CDR3: TGCGCCAGCAGCCAGGCCGGGACTAGCGGGGGGCCCCCCTCCTACAATGAGCAGTTCTTC. As protein: CASSQAGTSGGPPSYNEQFF.

In this sample, this clonotype turned up many times. The chain employs TRBV5-1 and TRBJ2-5; D unclear. Germline lookup yields CDR1 SGHRS and CDR2 YFSETQ. V gave up 1 base and J gave up 2 bases, with 12 bases separating them. The CDR3 is 15 residues long. The chain's CDR3 is CASSLNGVNQETQYF. The CDR3 DNA reads TGCGCCAGCAGCTTGAATGGGGTCAATCAAGAGACCCAGTACTTC.

The chain joins TRBV9 to TRBJ2-2; D unresolved. Germline loops: CDR1 SGDLS, CDR2 YYNGEE. This CDR3 region has 14 residues. Trimming left V 0 bases short and J 5 bases short, with 8 bases between. The CDR3 spells CASSVESGTGELFF. The CDR3 nucleotides read TGTGCCAGCAGCGTAGAGTCCGGAACCGGGGAGCTGTTTTTT. The full variable domain, rest sourced from reference TRBV9 and TRBJ2-2, is DSGVTQTPKHLITATGQRVTLRCSPRSGDLSVYWYQQSLDQGLQFLIQYYNGEERAKGNILERFSAQQFPDLHSELNLSSLELGDSALYFCASSVESGTGELFFGEGSRLTVL.

This rearrangement joins TRBV12-3 or TRBV12-4 to TRBJ2-1; D gene unclear. Trimming pared 6 bases from V and 1 base from J, leaving 16 bases between. The CDR3 spans 16 residues. Here the CDR3 reads CASSPAPTISYNEQFF. Here the CDR3 DNA reads TGTGCCAGCAGCCCTGCCCCCACTATATCCTACAATGAGCAGTTCTTC.

The chain is built from TRBV20-1 and TRBJ2-3, with 8 positions matching TRBD2. The V gene end was trimmed by 5 bases and the J gene end by 0 bases; junction bases not matched to a gene: 4. The CDR3 runs to 14 residues. Germline loops: CDR1 DFQATT, CDR2 SNEGSKA (reference sequence). The CDR3 DNA is TGCAGTGCTGATAAGCGGGGGAGCACAGATACGCAGTATTTT. Its protein product is CSADKRGSTDTQYF.

Here the CDR3 DNA reads TGTGCCAGCAGCCCGGGGGTCCGAGGGTTGGGATCACCCCTCCACTTT. Translation gives CASSPGVRGLGSPLHF. V usage is TRBV7-2 and J usage is TRBJ1-6, with D possibly matching TRBD1 (5 bases). Per the germline V gene, CDR1 is SGHTA and CDR2 is FQGNSA. This CDR3 contains 16 residues. With 5 bases removed from V and 10 bases from J, the gap between germline ends came to 21 bases.

The chain has TRBV5-1 and TRBJ2-1; 7 bases match TRBD1. The V gene's germline CDR1 is SGHRS and CDR2 YFSETQ. The CDR3 extends over 19 amino acids. V gave up 0 bases and J gave up 12 bases; unmatched junction bases: 24. The CDR3 nucleotides are TGCGCCAGCAGCTTGGCCCCGGCCGAGACAGGGCCCTTTTCAGGCGGGCAGTTCTTC. Translation: CASSLAPAETGPFSGGQFF.

This clonotype occurred a few times. The chain has TRBV5-1 and TRBJ2-3, with TRBD2 matching 13 bases. This CDR3 contains 15 residues. Trimming took 2 bases from V and 6 from J; bases not matched to a gene: 3. Germline V gives CDR1 SGHRS, CDR2 YFSETQ. CDR3 sequence: CASSLLAGGSDTQYF. Here the CDR3 DNA reads TGCGCCAGCAGCTTACTAGCGGGGGGGAGTGATACGCAGTATTTT.